This TCR beta chain was found in a study of T-cell memory formation after mild COVID-19. Turning to the study itself: TCR clusters were mostly confined to one donor each.

The table lists this clonotype with a few counts. Its antigen is not identified. After 5'RACE with constant-segment primers, TCR alpha and TCR beta cDNA libraries carrying sample barcodes and UMIs were obtained. A single record per CDR3 protein comes from TCRdb applying MiXCR to the 5' RACE reads. The table has 350,000 to 500,000 distinct CDR3 sequences, more than 15% seen once. The study's findings and limits: The study found contracting CD4+ clones mainly in CM and EM and contracting CD8+ clones in EMRA. The pre-infection memory compartment contained some responding clones, suggesting cross-reactive memory joined.

This CDR3 region has 16 residues. The germline V and J ends were trimmed by 0 bases and 7 bases, with 17 bases remaining between them. Per the germline V gene, CDR1 is SGHRS and CDR2 is YFSETQ. V gene TRBV5-1 combines with J gene TRBJ2-1, with no clear D. Sequenced material: PBMCs or a T cell subset sorted from them (not recorded which). The receptor was isolated from a man aged 18 to 29 who had mild COVID-19 (a few samples of this study predate the infection). Cell type and time point are not known. This CDR3 is CASSLGGPHSRNEQFF. As DNA, the CDR3 is TGCGCCAGCAGCTTGGGGGGTCCCCATTCTCGGAATGAGCAGTTCTTC.